A single sample gave rise to the 30 T cell receptor beta chains below, sequenced in a study of monozygotic twins with inflammatory bowel disease. TCRdb re-called the 5' RACE reads, yielding one record per CDR3 amino acid sequence without DNA. Its clone listing holds some 83,000 distinct CDR3 sequences. What was sequenced was blood. The origin of the receptors is a human donor with ulcerative colitis or Crohn's disease, or a healthy co-twin of an affected twin (not recorded which).

The chain links TRBV19 to TRBJ1-5; the TRBD1 assignment by TCRdb is unverifiable without DNA. Germline CDR1 reads LNHDA; CDR2 reads SQIVND (reference sequence). The CDR3 runs 11 residues. The CDR3 loop is CAGGGNQPQHF.

The chain carries TRBV14 and TRBJ2-2. CDR3 length: 14 residues. Germline CDR1 and CDR2: SGHDN and FVKESK. The CDR3 reads CASSQAHNTGELFF.

The chain couples TRBV20-1 to TRBJ1-5. The CDR3 is 13 amino acids. CDR1 DFQATT and CDR2 SNEGSKA come from the germline V gene (reference sequence). This CDR3 reads CSARKSGNQPQHF.

V is TRBV2 and J is TRBJ2-2; TCRdb's D call, TRBD1, is unchecked because there is no DNA. In germline, CDR1 is SNHLY, CDR2 FYNNEI. The CDR3 extends over 15 amino acids. The CDR3 spells CASSRQGVGTGELFF.

V gene TRBV10-3 combines with J gene TRBJ2-2; the TRBD1 assignment by TCRdb is unverifiable without DNA. Germline V gene data show CDR1 as ENHRY and CDR2 as SYGVKD. This CDR3 has 15 amino acids. The CDR3 here is CAISAGTGSTGELFF.

The chain joins TRBV7-9 to TRBJ2-1; the TCRdb call, TRBD1, lacks DNA for checking. The CDR3 has 16 residues. In germline, CDR1 is SEHNR, CDR2 FQNEAQ (reference sequence). The CDR3 spells CASSVSGGASYNEQFF.

The genes are TRBV7-7 and TRBJ2-3; there is no DNA to check the TCRdb D call of TRBD2. CDR3 length: 11 amino acids. Germline lookup yields CDR1 SSHAT and CDR2 FNYEAQ (reference sequence). CDR3 protein: CATTGGQTQYF.

V is TRBV6-1 and J is TRBJ1-2; the D call from TCRdb, TRBD1, cannot be confirmed without DNA. The CDR3 loop spans 15 amino acids. Germline loops: CDR1 MNHNS, CDR2 SASEGT. The CDR3 here is CASSFDRGPNYGYTF.

J is TRBJ2-1 and V is TRBV5-1; TCRdb names TRBD2, which stays unverified in the absence of DNA. The CDR3 has 14 residues. The germline V gene encodes CDR1 SGHRS and CDR2 YFSETQ. The CDR3 loop reads CASSWERGGNEQFF.

This chain's CDR3 is CASSSMGEDTEAFF. The rearrangement joins TRBV5-4 to TRBJ1-1. The length of the CDR3 is 14 residues. Germline CDR1 is SGHNT and CDR2 is YYREEE (reference sequence).

The chain uses TRBV20-1 and TRBJ2-2. The CDR3 loop spans 14 amino acids. The V gene's germline CDR1 is DFQATT and CDR2 SNEGSKA (reference sequence). The CDR3 sequence is CSASYSANTGELFF.

The gene calls are TRBV5-1 and TRBJ2-6; TCRdb lists TRBD1, though no DNA is available to test this call. This CDR3 has 17 amino acids. Germline lookup yields CDR1 SGHRS and CDR2 YFSETQ. The CDR3 loop is CASSSTGGATGANVLTF. The full variable domain, in which reference TRBV5-1 and TRBJ2-6 provide the parts outside the CDR3, is KAGVTQTPRYLIKTRGQQVTLSCSPISGHRSVSWYQQTPGQGLQFLFEYFSETQRNKGNFPGRFSGRQFSNSRSEMNVSTLELGDSALYLCASSSTGGATGANVLTFGAGSRLTVL.

The J gene is TRBJ2-5, the V gene TRBV19; as DNA is missing, the TRBD1 call by TCRdb cannot be tested. Germline assignment: CDR1 LNHDA and CDR2 SQIVND (reference sequence). The CDR3 loop spans 14 amino acids. The CDR3 loop is CASSITGGQETQYF.

The rearrangement joins TRBV10-3 to TRBJ1-2. The CDR3 has 13 residues. Germline lookup yields CDR1 ENHRY and CDR2 SYGVKD. This CDR3 is CTTTDRDSRGYTF.

The V call is TRBV14, the J call TRBJ2-2. Per germline, CDR1 SGHDN and CDR2 FVKESK. The CDR3 runs 15 residues. The CDR3: CASSQDFRNTGELFF. The full variable domain, its missing parts supplied by reference TRBV14 and TRBJ2-2, is EAGVTQFPSHSVIEKGQTVTLRCDPISGHDNLYWYRRVMGKEIKFLLHFVKESKQDESGMPNNRFLAERTGGTYSTLKVQPAELEDSGVYFCASSQDFRNTGELFFGEGSRLTVL.

The genes are TRBV28 and TRBJ1-2; TCRdb's D call of TRBD1 is untestable without DNA. CDR1 MDHEN and CDR2 SYDVKM come from the germline V gene. The length of the CDR3 is 14 residues. CDR3 sequence: CASRSTGANYGYTF.

This chain connects TRBV20-1 to TRBJ2-2. CDR1 DFQATT and CDR2 SNEGSKA come from the germline V gene (reference sequence). This CDR3 is 12 amino acids long. The CDR3 sequence: CSAIYKAGELFF.

Here the CDR3 reads CASSPYITGEAFF. The chain couples TRBV7-9 to TRBJ1-1. Germline V CDR1 and CDR2: SEHNR, FQNEAQ (reference sequence). The CDR3 has 13 amino acids. The full variable domain, its missing parts supplied by reference TRBV7-9 and TRBJ1-1, is DTGVSQNPRHKITKRGQNVTFRCDPISEHNRLYWYRQTLGQGPEFLTYFQNEAQLEKSRLLSDRFSAERPKGSFSTLEIQRTEQGDSAMYLCASSPYITGEAFFGQGTRLTVV.

V and J are TRBV12-3 or TRBV12-4 and TRBJ1-5; TCRdb lists TRBD1, though no DNA is available to test this call. The CDR3 contains 13 residues. CDR3 protein: CASSQGGNQPQHF.

This chain uses TRBV10-3 with TRBJ1-2. Germline V gives CDR1 ENHRY, CDR2 SYGVKD. The CDR3 sequence is 15 residues long. CDR3 protein: CAISGFWVKHYGYTF.

The CDR3 spells CASSSLGQRNIQYF. The rearrangement links TRBV13 to TRBJ2-4; the D call of TRBD1 rests on TCRdb alone, since no DNA is present to check it. Germline loops: CDR1 PRHDT, CDR2 FYEKMQ (reference sequence). CDR3 length equals 14 residues.

V is TRBV5-1 and J is TRBJ2-7. The CDR3 sequence is 14 residues long. Germline V gene lookup returns CDR1 SGHRS and CDR2 YFSETQ. This CDR3 is CASSFGSSSYEQYF.

The rearrangement joins TRBV5-4 to TRBJ1-1; TCRdb lists TRBD1, though no DNA is available to test this call. The CDR3 covers 14 residues. CDR1 is SGHNT and CDR2 is YYREEE in the germline V gene (reference sequence). Here the CDR3 reads CASSLDRRNTEAFF.

The genes are TRBV5-1 and TRBJ2-2; TCRdb lists TRBD1, though no DNA is available to test this call. The CDR3 is made up of 15 amino acids. CDR1 is SGHRS and CDR2 is YFSETQ in the germline V gene. CDR3 sequence reads: CASSPPGGDTGELFF.

This chain connects TRBV5-6 to TRBJ2-1; the TCRdb D gene call, TRBD2, has no DNA to confirm it. CDR3 length: 15 amino acids. In germline, CDR1 is SGHDT, CDR2 YYEEEE. The CDR3 loop is CASSWGTSPSNEQFF.

The chain has TRBV6-5 and TRBJ1-3; the D call of TRBD1 rests on TCRdb alone, since no DNA is present to check it. Germline V gives CDR1 MNHEY, CDR2 SVGAGI. This CDR3 has 23 residues. The CDR3 sequence: CASKSSFGGEDRNLISSGNTIYF.

V and J are TRBV9 and TRBJ2-3; the TCRdb D gene call, TRBD1, has no DNA to confirm it. Per germline, CDR1 SGDLS and CDR2 YYNGEE. This CDR3 comprises 17 residues. The CDR3 spells CASSVGPTGPHTDTQYF.

The chain links TRBV5-1 to TRBJ1-1; the TCRdb call, TRBD1, lacks DNA for checking. Germline lookup yields CDR1 SGHRS and CDR2 YFSETQ. This CDR3 comprises 18 residues. CDR3 in amino acids: CASSLEADRGRRVTEAFF.

The gene calls are TRBV5-1 and TRBJ2-4; lacking DNA, the TRBD1 call made by TCRdb goes unchecked. This CDR3 is 14 amino acids long. Per germline, CDR1 SGHRS and CDR2 YFSETQ. The CDR3 reads CASSPGQGANIQYF.

The chain links TRBV7-2 to TRBJ2-7; TCRdb proposes TRBD1, but this gene call is untestable without DNA. This CDR3 contains 15 residues. Looked up from germline, CDR1 is SGHTA and CDR2 is FQGNSA. CDR3 amino acids: CASSPWAGGSYEQYF.